Detailed here is one T cell receptor (beta chain). The data were obtained in a study of T cell repertoires in cytomegalovirus infection. Germline assignment: CDR1 MNHEY and CDR2 SVGAGI. J gave up 0 bases and V 7 bases, and 9 bases lay outside the gene matches. The CDR3 sequence is 16 residues long. Each CDR3 protein gets one entry after TCRdb re-called the reads with MiXCR. The repertoire includes roughly 230,000 distinct CDR3 sequences, roughly 20% of them detected once, and 18% sits in the top ten. The specimen was CD8+ T cells from PBMCs. The chain employs TRBV6-5 and TRBJ1-3; 7 bases align to TRBD1. The source is a human donor in good health (CMV status not recorded). Some clones in this sample may be carry-over from other donors' samples. The CDR3 reads CASTTGARISGNTIYF. CDR3 in DNA: TGTGCCAGCACCACAGGGGCCCGAATCTCTGGAAACACCATATATTTT.